The clone carrying this T cell receptor (beta chain) was detected ten times or more. This sample was included in a study of regulatory T cells in long-lasting Graves disease. As for the study in general: Patients with new Graves' disease had used antithyroid drugs below 3 months.

Time point in this sample: newly diagnosed GD, antithyroid drugs for less than 3 months. With RNA extracted from PBMCs as input, the TCR library was made. Patients came through an endocrinology department, and that department was in Xi'an, China. In building TCR beta libraries, iRepertoire HTBI primers were used together with Arm-PCR of CDR3 regions. TCRdb re-called the multiplex PCR reads through MiXCR, storing one row per CDR3 protein. The data hold roughly 350,000 distinct CDR3 sequences, with 16% observed a single time. These sequences were also reported in another study, on T cells in Graves' hyperthyroidism and ophthalmopathy.

The clonotype was recovered from a man aged 40-50 years with Graves disease. Source: peripheral blood mononuclear cells (PBMCs), taken at new diagnosis, from a patient treated with antithyroid drugs.

The CDR3 here is CSATTIQGATYEQYF. The CDR3 DNA follows: TGCAGTGCTACCACTATCCAGGGGGCAACCTACGAGCAGTACTTC. The chain is built from TRBV20-1 and TRBJ2-7; 8 bases line up with TRBD1. The CDR3 consists of 15 residues. The V and J ends lost 4 bases and 2 bases, in that order; junction bases with no gene match: 10. From germline, CDR1 is DFQATT and CDR2 SNEGSKA (reference sequence).